This T cell receptor (beta chain) came from a study of beta chain features in type 1 diabetes (dated by TCRdb to about 2018). About the full investigation: Mean age, gender distribution, total cell number and subset yield were not different between patients and healthy donors. A total of roughly 110 million sorted cells were examined across all samples, and the number of cells per subset was strongly correlated with RNA yield. Naive and central memory subsets were obtained from all 30 or so donors, but regulatory and stem cell-like memory subsets were isolated from only 8 patients and 8 healthy donors. In the study, recently diagnosed type 1 diabetes patients and matched healthy donors were compared on the TCRB repertoires of their sorted circulating CD4+ T cell subsets. What the work shows at the level of the full study, not this receptor alone: Because cDNA was sequenced instead of genomic DNA, activated cells with high expression could be over-represented, although the groups did not differ in activation or CD3 levels. Naive, central memory and regulatory TCRB repertoires appeared to be more similar among patients than among healthy donors. Because small numbers of individuals were included in the HLA sub-analyses, any influence of HLA type on TCRB rearrangement was left unresolved. PCR may preferentially amplify shorter templates, but because patient and control samples were amplified and corrected together, any resulting skew would affect both groups equally. Fewer insertions and more nucleotide deletions at VDJ recombination sites were observed in patients with type 1 diabetes, implying thymic rearrangement abnormalities. A moderate but significant shortening of TCRB CDR3 length was observed in type 1 diabetes patients in all four CD4+ subsets.

From each donor, a single peripheral blood sample of 100 to 150 mL on average was drawn into heparinised tubes. A BD FACSAria II and a panel including CD45RO, CCR7, CD25, CD127, CD95 and CD27 were used to sort naive, central memory, regulatory and stem cell-like memory CD4+ T cells. All sorted populations exceeded 95% purity. PBMCs were isolated right away by Lymphoprep density gradient centrifugation and were stained directly, without culture. So that batch effects would be minimized, each experiment stained and sorted samples in pairs, pairing one healthy donor with one patient. The entire isolated RNA was reverse transcribed using the High Capacity cDNA Reverse Transcription Kit, and thus expressed TCRB transcripts were sequenced. Naive, central memory and regulatory T cell samples underwent deep immunoSEQ sequencing, averaging around 3.6 million total reads per sample. After sorted cells were lysed in RLT buffer, RNA was extracted with DNase-treated RNeasy Micro or Mini kits, with the choice depending on cell number. To prevent cross-contamination, every cell subset was processed on its own, while patient and healthy donor samples were processed together. Using the immunoSEQ multiplex PCR, TCRB sequences were amplified from cDNA into 87-bp fragments spanning the CDR3 region. Sequencing of the amplicons was performed on the Illumina HiSeq platform. The study's own analysis went as follows. Synthetic template baselines were used to correct PCR bias computationally, reads within Hamming distance 2 were collapsed, and singletons that could not be merged were discarded. Reads were aligned to IMGT to assign V, D and J genes, CDR3 length, and insertions or deletions at six rearrangement sites. Within each subset, clonotype counts were normalized to sorted cell number, after which true diversity and Gini coefficients were computed with the tcR R package. Repertoire sharing was quantified using the overlap coefficient calculated on TCRB nucleotide sequences. Out-of-frame TCRB sequences from naive cells were analyzed to stand in for the pre-selection repertoire. Entries here come from immuneACCESS through TCRdb and include only in-frame sequences with V and J called. Some clones fail to appear in such tables; in the studies checked, an unresolved V gene covers under half of the shortfall, and the cause of the remainder is unknown. V, J and clone size are taken as reported in that table, and D and trimming were inferred from the DNA itself. This sample has under 450,000 clones in its table, and about 14% of those were observed once. Less than 0.04% of the sample belongs to the ten largest clones.

A remark on this clone: This clone's antigen is unknown. No much larger clone exists at a distance of one base, and base qualities are not known.

CDR1 and CDR2 are drawn from the germline V gene (reference sequence): MNHEY, SMNVEV. V and J are trimmed by 0 bases and 8 bases, and the gene matches miss 4 bases of the junction. Including the terminal cysteine and phenylalanine, the CDR3 comprises 14 residues. Only the CDR3 DNA stays, 42 bases, in frame from base 1. Input material: naive CD4+ T cells from blood. Per the publication, the cell subset or site label means: true naive CD4+ T cells. This sequence uses TRBV27 and TRBJ1-2, with 9 bases in between that match TRBD1. This sequence originates from a man aged 30 to 39 in good health. The CDR3 reads as follows: CASSLSDRGRGYTF. The base sequence is TGTGCCAGCAGTTTATCGGACAGGGGTCGAGGCTACACCTTC.